Listed below are T cell receptor beta chains from one sample, sequenced in a study of T-cell memory formation after mild COVID-19. TCRdb redid the calling of the 5' RACE reads with MiXCR, one entry per CDR3 protein. The table shows around 200,000 distinct CDR3 sequences, with roughly 17% occurring only once. Sequenced sample: PBMCs or a T cell subset sorted from them (not recorded which). The receptors shown here come from an adult woman who had mild COVID-19 (a few samples of this study predate the infection). Cell type and time point are not known. Both conserved end residues are part of each CDR3. Each record gives: clone size, V gene, J gene, D gene, CDR3 protein, CDR3 DNA. A D gene is named only where the DNA matches it firmly. Size is omitted from some rows. Given values are once, few, many or a class for expanded clones.

clone_size: once; v_call: TRBV7-9; j_call: TRBJ2-1; d_call: TRBD2; cdr3_aa: CASILETSGSYNEQFF; cdr3_nt: TGTGCCAGCATCCTAGAGACTAGCGGGAGTTACAATGAGCAGTTCTTC
clone_size: few; v_call: TRBV9; j_call: TRBJ1-2; d_call: NA; cdr3_aa: CASSVGGRGDYGYTF; cdr3_nt: TGTGCCAGCAGCGTAGGGGGCAGGGGCGACTATGGCTACACCTTC
clone_size: few; v_call: TRBV7-9; j_call: TRBJ2-7; d_call: TRBD2; cdr3_aa: CASITTLAGSIEQYF; cdr3_nt: TGTGCCAGCATCACGACACTAGCGGGATCTATCGAGCAGTACTTC
clone_size: NA; v_call: TRBV5-1; j_call: TRBJ2-1; d_call: TRBD1; cdr3_aa: CASSFHQGVRVRNEQFF; cdr3_nt: TGCGCCAGCAGCTTTCATCAGGGGGTCCGAGTCCGGAATGAGCAGTTCTTC
clone_size: NA; v_call: TRBV7-9; j_call: TRBJ2-7; d_call: TRBD1; cdr3_aa: CASSPRLGTGRGYEQYF; cdr3_nt: TGTGCCAGCAGCCCCCGTCTCGGGACAGGGAGGGGTTACGAGCAGTACTTC
clone_size: many; v_call: TRBV5-1; j_call: TRBJ2-7; d_call: NA; cdr3_aa: CASSSTQVYEQYF; cdr3_nt: TGCGCCAGCAGCTCGACGCAGGTTTACGAGCAGTACTTC
clone_size: many; v_call: TRBV5-4; j_call: TRBJ2-1; d_call: NA; cdr3_aa: CASSLDGTSYNEQFF; cdr3_nt: TGTGCCAGCAGCTTGGATGGGACTTCGTACAATGAGCAGTTCTTC
clone_size: NA; v_call: TRBV7-8; j_call: TRBJ2-4; d_call: NA; cdr3_aa: CASSRASGTAPYF; cdr3_nt: TGTGCCAGCAGCCGAGCGTCCGGGACTGCCCCGTACTTC
clone_size: few; v_call: TRBV12-3/TRBV12-4; j_call: TRBJ2-7; d_call: NA; cdr3_aa: CASSFQGSLYEQYF; cdr3_nt: TGTGCCAGCAGTTTCCAGGGATCGCTCTACGAGCAGTACTTC
clone_size: many; v_call: TRBV27; j_call: TRBJ2-1; d_call: NA; cdr3_aa: CASSFFSYNEQFF; cdr3_nt: TGTGCCAGCAGTTTTTTCTCCTACAATGAGCAGTTCTTC
clone_size: many; v_call: TRBV4-2; j_call: TRBJ1-1; d_call: NA; cdr3_aa: CASSQGISDSQEAFF; cdr3_nt: TGTGCCAGCAGCCAAGGGATATCGGACAGCCAAGAAGCTTTCTTT